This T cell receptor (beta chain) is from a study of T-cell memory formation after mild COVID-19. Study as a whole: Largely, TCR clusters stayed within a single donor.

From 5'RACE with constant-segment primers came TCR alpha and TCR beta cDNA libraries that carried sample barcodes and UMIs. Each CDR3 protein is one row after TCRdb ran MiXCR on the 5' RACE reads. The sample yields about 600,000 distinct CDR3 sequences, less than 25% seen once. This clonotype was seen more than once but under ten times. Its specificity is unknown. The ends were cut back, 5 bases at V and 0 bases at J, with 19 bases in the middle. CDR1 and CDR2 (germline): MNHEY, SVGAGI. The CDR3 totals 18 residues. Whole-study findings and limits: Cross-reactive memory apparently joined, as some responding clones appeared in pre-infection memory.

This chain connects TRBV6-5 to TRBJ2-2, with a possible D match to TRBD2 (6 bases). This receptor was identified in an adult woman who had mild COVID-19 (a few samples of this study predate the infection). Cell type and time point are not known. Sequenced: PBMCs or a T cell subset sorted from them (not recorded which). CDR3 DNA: TGTGCCAGCAGTGGAATTTCCGCGGGGACTTCGAACACCGGGGAGCTGTTTTTT. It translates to CASSGISAGTSNTGELFF.